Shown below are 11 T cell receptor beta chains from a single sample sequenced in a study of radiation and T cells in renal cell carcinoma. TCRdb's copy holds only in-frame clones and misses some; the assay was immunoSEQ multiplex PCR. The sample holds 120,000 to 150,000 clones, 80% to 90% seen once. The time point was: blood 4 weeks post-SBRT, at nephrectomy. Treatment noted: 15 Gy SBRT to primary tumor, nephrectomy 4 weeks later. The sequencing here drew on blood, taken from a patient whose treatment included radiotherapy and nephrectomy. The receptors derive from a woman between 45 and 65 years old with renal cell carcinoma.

The CDR3 is CASSKTAIGYTF. The CDR3 DNA reads TGTGCCAGTAGTAAGACAGCAATAGGCTACACCTTC. This chain uses TRBV19 with TRBJ1-2, with D possibly TRBD1 on 5 matching bases. The CDR3 spans 12 residues. The germline CDR1 and CDR2 sequences are LNHDA and SQIVND (reference sequence). Trimming took 4 bases from V and 8 from J, leaving 11 bases between them.

For the CDR3, the DNA is TGTGCCAGCACGCCCTGGGCATCGAACACTGAAGCTTTCTTT. Encoded protein: CASTPWASNTEAFF. The J gene is TRBJ1-1, the V gene TRBV6-6; no reliable D call. The V end was cut by 7 bases, the J end by 1 base, with 13 bases between. The length of the CDR3 is 14 residues. Germline CDR1 reads MNHNY; CDR2 reads SVGAGI (reference sequence).

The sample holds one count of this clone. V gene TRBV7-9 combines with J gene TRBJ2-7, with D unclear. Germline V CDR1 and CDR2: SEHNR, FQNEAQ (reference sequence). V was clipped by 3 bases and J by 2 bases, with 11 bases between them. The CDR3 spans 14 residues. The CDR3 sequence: CASSLGHGPYEQYF. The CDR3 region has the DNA TGTGCCAGCAGCTTGGGTCACGGACCCTACGAGCAGTACTTC.

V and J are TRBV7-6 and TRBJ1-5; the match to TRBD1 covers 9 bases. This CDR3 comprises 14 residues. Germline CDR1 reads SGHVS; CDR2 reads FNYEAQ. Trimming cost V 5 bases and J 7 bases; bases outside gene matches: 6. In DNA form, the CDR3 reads TGTGCCAGCAGCCAGGGACAGGGCGGGCAGCCCCAGCATTTT. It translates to CASSQGQGGQPQHF.

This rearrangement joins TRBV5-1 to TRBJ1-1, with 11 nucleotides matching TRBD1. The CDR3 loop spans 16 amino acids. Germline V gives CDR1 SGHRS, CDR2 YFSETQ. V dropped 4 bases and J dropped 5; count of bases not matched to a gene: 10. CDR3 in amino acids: CASSPRAGTGGTEAFF. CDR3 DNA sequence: TGCGCCAGCAGCCCCCGAGCCGGGACAGGGGGAACTGAAGCTTTCTTT.

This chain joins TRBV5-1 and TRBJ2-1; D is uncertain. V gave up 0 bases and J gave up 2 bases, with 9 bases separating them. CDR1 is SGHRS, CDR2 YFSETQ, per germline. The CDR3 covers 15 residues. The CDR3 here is CASSLADLPYNEQFF. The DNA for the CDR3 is TGCGCCAGCAGCTTGGCCGACCTTCCCTACAATGAGCAGTTCTTC.

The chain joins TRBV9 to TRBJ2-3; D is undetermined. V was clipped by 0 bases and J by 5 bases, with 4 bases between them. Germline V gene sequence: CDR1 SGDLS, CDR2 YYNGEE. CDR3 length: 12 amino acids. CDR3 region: CASSVGIDTQYF. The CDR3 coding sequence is TGTGCCAGCAGCGTAGGCATAGATACGCAGTATTTT. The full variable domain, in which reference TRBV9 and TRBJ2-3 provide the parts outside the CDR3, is DSGVTQTPKHLITATGQRVTLRCSPRSGDLSVYWYQQSLDQGLQFLIQYYNGEERAKGNILERFSAQQFPDLHSELNLSSLELGDSALYFCASSVGIDTQYFGPGTRLTVL.

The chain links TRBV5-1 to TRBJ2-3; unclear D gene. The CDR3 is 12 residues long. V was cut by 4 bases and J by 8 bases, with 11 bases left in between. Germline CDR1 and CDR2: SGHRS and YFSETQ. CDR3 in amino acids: CASSTARATQYF. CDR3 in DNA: TGCGCCAGCAGCACCGCAAGGGCTACGCAGTATTTT.

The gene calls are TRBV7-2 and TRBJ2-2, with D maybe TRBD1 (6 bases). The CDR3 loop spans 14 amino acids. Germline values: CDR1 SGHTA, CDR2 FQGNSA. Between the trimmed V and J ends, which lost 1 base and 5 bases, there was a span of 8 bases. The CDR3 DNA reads TGTGCCAGCAGCTTAGTTCAGGGGACCGGGGAGCTGTTTTTT. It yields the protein CASSLVQGTGELFF.

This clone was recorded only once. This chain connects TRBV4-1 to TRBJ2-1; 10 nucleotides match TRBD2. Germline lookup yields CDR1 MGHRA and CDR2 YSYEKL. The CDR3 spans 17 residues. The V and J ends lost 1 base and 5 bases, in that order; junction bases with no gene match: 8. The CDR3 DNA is TGCGCCAGCAGCCAAGGAGTTACTAGCGGGGCCAACAATGAGCAGTTCTTC. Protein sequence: CASSQGVTSGANNEQFF.

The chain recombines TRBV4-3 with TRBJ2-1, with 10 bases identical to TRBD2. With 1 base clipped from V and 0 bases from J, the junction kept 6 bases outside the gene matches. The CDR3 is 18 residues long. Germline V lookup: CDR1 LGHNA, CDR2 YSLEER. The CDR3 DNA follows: TGCGCCAGCAGCCAAGTAGCTAGCGGGAGTGTCTCCTACAATGAGCAGTTCTTC. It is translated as CASSQVASGSVSYNEQFF.